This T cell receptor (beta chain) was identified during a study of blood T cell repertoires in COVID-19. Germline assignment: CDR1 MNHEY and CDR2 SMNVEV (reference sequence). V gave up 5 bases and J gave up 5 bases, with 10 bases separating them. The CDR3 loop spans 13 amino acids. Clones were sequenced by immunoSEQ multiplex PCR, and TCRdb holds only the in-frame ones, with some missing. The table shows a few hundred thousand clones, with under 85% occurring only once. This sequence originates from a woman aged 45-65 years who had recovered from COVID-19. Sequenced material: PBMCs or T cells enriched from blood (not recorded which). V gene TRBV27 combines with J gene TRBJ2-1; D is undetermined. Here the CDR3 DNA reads TGTGCCAGCAGTGCCTCAGGAAACAATGAGCAGTTCTTC. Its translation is CASSASGNNEQFF.